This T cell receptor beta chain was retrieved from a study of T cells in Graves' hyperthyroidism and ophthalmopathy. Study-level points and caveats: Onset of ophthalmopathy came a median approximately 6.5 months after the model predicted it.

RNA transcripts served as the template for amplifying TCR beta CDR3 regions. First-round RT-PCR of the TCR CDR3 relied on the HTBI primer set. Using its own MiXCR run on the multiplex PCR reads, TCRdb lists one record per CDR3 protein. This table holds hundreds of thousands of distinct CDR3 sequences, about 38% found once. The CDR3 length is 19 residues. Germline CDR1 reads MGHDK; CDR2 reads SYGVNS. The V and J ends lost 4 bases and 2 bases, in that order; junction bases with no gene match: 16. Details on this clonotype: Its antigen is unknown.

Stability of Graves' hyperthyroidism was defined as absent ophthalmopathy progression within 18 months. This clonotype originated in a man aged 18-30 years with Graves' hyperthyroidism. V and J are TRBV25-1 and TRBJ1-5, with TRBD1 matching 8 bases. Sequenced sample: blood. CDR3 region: CASSAPGTGSLGGNQPQHF. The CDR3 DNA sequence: TGTGCCAGCAGTGCTCCCGGGACAGGCTCCCTTGGGGGCAATCAGCCCCAGCATTTT.